The TCR beta chain under discussion was sequenced for a study of T cell repertoires in ileal Crohn's disease. Per germline, CDR1 SGHKS and CDR2 YYEKEE (reference sequence). Trimming pared 2 bases from V and 2 bases from J, leaving 8 bases between. The CDR3 is 13 residues long. As for time point: neoterminal ileum biopsy at postoperative endoscopy, about 6 months after surgery. Broader study findings: High-frequency clones were more common in sorted CD8 than CD4 cells.

With regard to this clone: The target antigen is unknown.

Measured with immunoSEQ multiplex PCR; TCRdb has only the in-frame clones, and not every one. The table includes approximately 13,000 clones, over 60% detected once. This TCR derives from an adult with Crohn's disease. V usage is TRBV5-5 and J usage is TRBJ2-7, with D perhaps being TRBD1 or TRBD2 (5 bases each). The sequenced sample was ileal tissue. The CDR3 protein is CASSFGGTYEQYF. In nucleotides, the CDR3 is TGTGCCAGCAGCTTTGGGGGTACCTACGAGCAGTACTTC.